This T cell receptor (beta chain) was obtained from a study of blood T cell repertoires in COVID-19. The overall study: Researchers got acute and convalescent COVID-19 samples from the United States, Italy and Spain. Nucleic acid was either cDNA or gDNA, and it came from T cells, B-cell-depleted T cells, or PBMCs.

Original methodology: From reference gene primer amplification, estimates of nucleated cell counts were derived. Assay used: immunoSEQ multiplex PCR; TCRdb lists only in-frame clones, some missing. The DNA was the basis for D and trimming; V, J and clone size are from that table. The sample yields about 200,000 clones, roughly 90% seen once. Enrolment of Seattle patients took place during active infection, and they were followed longitudinally. The germline CDR1 and CDR2 sequences are MGHRA and YSYEKL. J gave up 0 bases and V 2 bases, and 6 bases lay outside the gene matches. The CDR3 runs 17 residues.

This receptor was identified in a man aged 50 to 59 with COVID-19, enrolled during active disease. Source material: peripheral blood. V gene TRBV4-1 combines with J gene TRBJ2-4; 8 bases match TRBD2. CDR3 amino acids: CASSQPGTRPAKNIQYF. The CDR3 nucleotides are TGCGCCAGCAGCCAACCGGGGACTAGACCAGCCAAAAACATTCAGTACTTC.